These 10 T cell receptor beta chains were sequenced from one sample in a study of blood T cells in healthy people across ages. A second PCR, run for roughly 7 to 11 cycles, used a sample-barcoded 5' primer plus a J-beta primer mix. TCRdb re-called the 5' RACE reads through MiXCR, storing one row per CDR3 protein. The profile covers over 450,000 distinct CDR3 sequences, with approximately 25% appearing a single time and roughly 9.4% taken by the ten largest. The same data also went into a second study, on T cells of mothers and their children.

The sequencing input was blood. The receptors were sampled from a boy younger than 18 in good health.

This clonotype has more than one count but fewer than ten. The rearrangement joins TRBV4-1 to TRBJ2-7, with 9 bases fitting TRBD1. The ends lost 4 bases at V and 3 bases at J; junction bases unmatched: 4. The CDR3 has 14 amino acids. Germline CDR1 reads MGHRA; CDR2 reads YSYEKL. DNA of the CDR3: TGCGCCAGCAGCCCAACGGGACAGGGCTACGAGCAGTACTTC. Translating it yields CASSPTGQGYEQYF.

The CDR3 reads CASSFNLDRGIDTEAFF. CDR3 sequence (DNA): TGCGCCAGCAGCTTTAACTTGGACAGGGGAATTGACACTGAAGCTTTCTTT. The gene calls are TRBV5-1 and TRBJ1-1, with 9 bases fitting TRBD1. The CDR3 is 17 amino acids. V was clipped by 2 bases and J by 3 bases; unmatched bases: 11. Germline CDR1 reads SGHRS; CDR2 reads YFSETQ.

The rearrangement uses TRBV5-1 and TRBJ2-3; 13 nucleotides agree with TRBD2. This CDR3 has 16 amino acids. V was pared by 4 bases and J by 5 bases, with 7 bases of the junction left unmatched. CDR1 is SGHRS and CDR2 is YFSETQ in the germline V gene. The CDR3 DNA is TGCGCCAGCAGCCCCCGACTAGCGGGGGGTGGAGATACGCAGTATTTT. Its translation: CASSPRLAGGGDTQYF.

This chain uses TRBV19 with TRBJ2-7, with TRBD2 matching over 7 bases. From germline, CDR1 is LNHDA and CDR2 SQIVND (reference sequence). J was trimmed by 0 bases and V by 3 bases; bases with no gene match: 14. The CDR3 has 18 residues. The CDR3 DNA is TGTGCCAGTAGTATTGGGAGTGTGAGCGGGACGAGCTCCTACGAGCAGTACTTC. Residues: CASSIGSVSGTSSYEQYF.

This rearrangement joins TRBV5-4 to TRBJ1-2, with D possibly TRBD1 on 6 matching bases. This CDR3 is 13 amino acids long. Germline V CDR1 and CDR2: SGHNT, YYREEE (reference sequence). The V end was cut by 0 bases, the J end by 6 bases, with 9 bases between. The CDR3 region has the DNA TGTGCCAGCAGCTTGGCAGGGGTGGATGGCTACACCTTC. This sequence encodes CASSLAGVDGYTF.

This clonotype occurred a few times. This rearrangement joins TRBV20-1 to TRBJ2-1; 9 nucleotides match TRBD2. The ends lost 6 bases at V and 8 bases at J; junction bases unmatched: 11. CDR3 length: 14 residues. Germline V gives CDR1 DFQATT, CDR2 SNEGSKA (reference sequence). CDR3 nucleotide sequence: TGCAGTGCAAGCCCGGGACTAGCCGTCTATGAGCAGTTCTTC. Amino acid sequence: CSASPGLAVYEQFF.

This chain joins TRBV20-1 and TRBJ2-7; D is possibly TRBD1 (6 bases). Per germline, CDR1 DFQATT and CDR2 SNEGSKA (reference sequence). Trimming cost V 6 bases and J 1 base, with 16 bases left between them. This CDR3 has 14 residues. CDR3 sequence (DNA): TGCAGTGCAACACAGGGAATGGGTTCCTACGAGCAGTACTTC. Its protein product is CSATQGMGSYEQYF.

The V and J genes are TRBV3-1 and TRBJ2-7, with TRBD1 matching over 7 bases. Germline V gene lookup returns CDR1 LGHDT and CDR2 YNNKEL (reference sequence). V shed 2 bases, J shed 0 bases, and the junction held 10 bases outside the gene matches. CDR3 length equals 17 residues. In nucleotides, the CDR3 is TGTGCCAGCAGCCAATCGGGACCGTGGGACAGCTCCTACGAGCAGTACTTC. Translation: CASSQSGPWDSSYEQYF.

This clonotype was seen once. The V gene is TRBV27, the J gene TRBJ2-5; 9 bases are shared with TRBD2. The end of the DNA is better explained by TRBJ2-1, so the J call may be wrong. This CDR3 has 14 residues. Looked up from germline, CDR1 is MNHEY and CDR2 is SMNVEV (reference sequence). CDR3 amino acids: CASSSSGITVEQFF. CDR3 bases: TGTGCCAGCAGTTCTAGCGGGATTACCGTTGAGCAGTTCTTC.

The sample holds many counts of this clonotype. At one end, the junction sequence differs from germline, possibly due to a read error. The chain combines TRBV5-1 with TRBJ2-7, with a tentative D call TRBD2 (6 bases). The length of the CDR3 is 13 residues. The germline V gene encodes CDR1 SGHRS and CDR2 YFSETQ. CDR3 loop: CASSLAESYEQYF. DNA of the CDR3: TGTGCCAGCAGCTTAGCGGAGTCCTACGAGCAGTACTTC. The full variable domain, its missing parts supplied by reference TRBV5-1 and TRBJ2-7, is KAGVTQTPRYLIKTRGQQVTLSCSPISGHRSVSWYQQTPGQGLQFLFEYFSETQRNKGNFPGRFSGRQFSNSRSEMNVSTLELGDSALYLCASSLAESYEQYFGPGTRLTVT.